The clone carrying this T cell receptor beta chain was detected only a few times. TCRdb re-analysed the 5' RACE reads in MiXCR, keeping a single row per CDR3 protein. The sample has about 50,000 distinct CDR3 sequences; 5.7% are singletons. This CDR3 comprises 15 residues. With 4 bases clipped from V and 2 bases from J, the junction kept 2 bases outside the gene matches. Germline V gene data show CDR1 as SGHTA and CDR2 as FQGNSA. This sample was included in a study of T cells after yellow fever vaccination. Overall study context: SMART-Seq v4 Ultra Low Input prepared the low-cell-number fractions.

The study's findings and limits: Researchers noted that a small share of clonotypes showed up in both CD4 and CD8 compartments. After the booster, 96% of CD4 and 88% of CD8 primary-response clones were re-detected. Though it reached lower strength, the secondary response hit its peak faster, day 5 versus 15.

This clonotype was obtained from a man aged 18 to 29 who received the YFV17D yellow fever vaccine. The specimen comprised PBMCs, either bulk or a sorted T-cell subset (CD4+, CD8+, memory, or dextramer-sorted; not recorded which), sampled on the day of the yellow fever booster vaccination. The chain couples TRBV7-2 to TRBJ2-2; 9 nucleotides agree with TRBD1. In DNA form, the CDR3 reads TGTGCCAGCAGCTGGGACAGGGTTAACACCGGGGAGCTGTTTTTT. Its translation: CASSWDRVNTGELFF.